This T cell receptor beta chain was observed in a study of blood T cell repertoires in COVID-19. CDR3 length equals 17 residues. With V trimmed by 0 bases and J by 1 base, 6 bases remained unmatched. CDR1 is WNHNN and CDR2 is SYGVQD in the germline V gene (reference sequence). In the original processing: Using reference gene primer amplification, nucleated cell counts were estimated. Using immunoSEQ multiplex PCR, the repertoire was profiled, and TCRdb retains in-frame clones only, with some absent. D and trimming come from the DNA, and the V and J calls and clone size come from that table. The sample lists 70,000 to 90,000 clones, roughly 90% occurring once.

The receptor was isolated from a human donor in a cohort sampled during active COVID-19. The V gene is TRBV10-1, the J gene TRBJ2-3, with 8 bases fitting TRBD1. Sequenced sample: peripheral blood. This CDR3 is CASSESAPGQGTDTQYF. CDR3 in DNA: TGCGCCAGCAGTGAGTCGGCTCCGGGACAGGGCACAGATACGCAGTATTTT.